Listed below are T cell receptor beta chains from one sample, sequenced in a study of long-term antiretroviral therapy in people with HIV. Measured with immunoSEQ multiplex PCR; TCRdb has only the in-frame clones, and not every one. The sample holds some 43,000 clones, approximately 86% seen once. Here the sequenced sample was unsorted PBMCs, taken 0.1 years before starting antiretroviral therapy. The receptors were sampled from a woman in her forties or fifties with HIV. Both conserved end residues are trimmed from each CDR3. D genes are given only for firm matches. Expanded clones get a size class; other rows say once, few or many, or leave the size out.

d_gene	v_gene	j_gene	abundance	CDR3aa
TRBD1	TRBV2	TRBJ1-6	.	ASSDESTGNNSPLH
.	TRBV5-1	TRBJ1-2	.	ASSPGGRNYGYT
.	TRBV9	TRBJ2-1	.	ASTPVATPYNEQF
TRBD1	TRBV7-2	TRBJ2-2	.	ASRNRQGIVTGELF
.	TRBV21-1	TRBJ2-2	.	ASSNYSGATNTGELF
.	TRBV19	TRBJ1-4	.	ASSMEQARNEKLF
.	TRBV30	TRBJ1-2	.	AWSSGGGYGYT
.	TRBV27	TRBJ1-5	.	ASRADRDSNQPQH
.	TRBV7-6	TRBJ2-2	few	ASSLGETGELF
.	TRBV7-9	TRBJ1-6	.	ASSLAMKGGSYNSPLH